A selection of T cell receptor beta chains follows, all from one sample in a study of cytomegalovirus exposure and HLA in healthy donors. Some clones are missing from TCRdb's copy, which holds only in-frame ones; the method was immunoSEQ multiplex PCR. Seen here are roughly 120,000 clones, roughly 83% observed once, and the top ten hold approximately 4.5%. Sequencing used PBMCs. These receptor sequences come from a man aged 30-40 years in good health and CMV-seropositive. Each CDR3 is given with its conserved first and last residue. D genes are given only for firm matches. Clone size appears in some rows only: once, few, many, or a class for an expanded clone.

- - TRBJ2-2 TRBV7-9 TGTGCCAGCAGCTTGTTAGCGACCGCCGGGGAGCTGTTTTTT CASSLLATAGELFF
- - TRBJ2-7 TRBV9 TGTGCCAGCAGCGTAGTCGGTGCTTCCTACGAGCAGTACTTC CASSVVGASYEQYF
TRBD2 - TRBJ2-5 TRBV4-2 TGTGCCAGCAGCCAAGATTTAGCGGGAGGGCCGGAGACCCAGTACTTC CASSQDLAGGPETQYF
- - TRBJ2-7 TRBV6-5 TGTGCCAGCAGTTACCCTGTCTCCTACGAGCAGTACTTC CASSYPVSYEQYF
- - TRBJ2-1 TRBV7-2 TGTGCCAGCAGCCCAGAGCGGAGGAGCTCCTACAATGAGCAGTTCTTC CASSPERRSSYNEQFF
TRBD2 once TRBJ2-3 TRBV5-8 TGTGCCAGCAGCTTCGGAGCGGGATACACAGATACGCAGTATTTT CASSFGAGYTDTQYF
TRBD2 - TRBJ2-1 TRBV15 TGTGCCACCAGCAGAGGGCTAGCGGGAGGTGGCTATGAGCAGTTCTTC CATSRGLAGGGYEQFF
TRBD2 - TRBJ2-1 TRBV14 TGTGCCAGCAGCAAGGGACTAGCGGTCTACAATGAGCAGTTCTTC CASSKGLAVYNEQFF
- - TRBJ2-7 TRBV7-9 TGTTCCAGCAGCCCGCACCGCCGACAAAAACACGAGCAGTACTTC CSSSPHRRQKHEQYF
- - TRBJ2-7 TRBV5-1 TGCGCCAGCAGCTTGGGAGCTTCACTTCCAGAGGGCGAGCAGTACTTC CASSLGASLPEGEQYF
- - TRBJ2-7 TRBV6-5 TGTGCCAGCAGTTACTCCGGGTCCTACGAGCAGTACTTC CASSYSGSYEQYF
- - TRBJ2-6 TRBV9 TGTGCCAGCAGCGTAGAGGGGACATCATCGGCTGGGGCCAACGTCCTGACTTTC CASSVEGTSSAGANVLTF
TRBD1 - TRBJ1-4 TRBV27 TGTGCCAGCAGTTTAGCCGGGACAGGGTATGAAAAACTGTTTTTT CASSLAGTGYEKLFF
TRBD1 - TRBJ1-2 TRBV5-1 TGCGCCAGCCGGGACAGCAACTATGGCTACACCTTC CASRDSNYGYTF
TRBD1 - TRBJ1-2 TRBV9 TGTGCCAGCAGCGTAGCTGCAGGGACAGGGTCTAACTATGGCTACACCTTC CASSVAAGTGSNYGYTF
TRBD2 - TRBJ2-1 TRBV28 TGTGCCAGCAGTTCCATACCGGGACTAGCGAGCTCCTACAATGAGCAGTTCTTC CASSSIPGLASSYNEQFF
- - TRBJ2-5 TRBV4-3 TGCGCCAGCAGCCAAGAGAGGGGGTACGGGACCCAGTACTTC CASSQERGYGTQYF
TRBD1 - TRBJ1-5 TRBV2 TGTGCCAGCAGTCCGGGACAGGGGCCTAGCAATCAGCCCCAGCATTTT CASSPGQGPSNQPQHF
- - TRBJ1-2 TRBV4-3 TGCGCCAGCAGCCAAGATCACAGTACCGACCGATATGGCTACACCTTC CASSQDHSTDRYGYTF
- - TRBJ2-2 TRBV11-3 TGTGCCAGCAGTTCTGTCCGGGACACCTACACCGGGGAGCTGTTTTTT CASSSVRDTYTGELFF
TRBD1 - TRBJ2-7 TRBV19 TGTGCCAGTAGTAACACCGGGACAGGGGGCCGTAAGTACTTC CASSNTGTGGRKYF
- - TRBJ2-7 TRBV9 TGTGCCAGCAGCGTTTCGGGACTCGGGGACGAGCAGTACTTC CASSVSGLGDEQYF
- - TRBJ2-6 TRBV5-6 TGTGCCAGCAGCTTGGCGGGCCAGCCTGGGGCCAACGGCCTGACTTTC CASSLAGQPGANGLTF
- - TRBJ2-1 TRBV7-9 TGTGCCAGCAGCTTAGAACTACCTGAGCAGTTCTTC CASSLELPEQFF
- - TRBJ2-2 TRBV7-3 TGTGCCAGCAGCTCGTTTAACACCGGGGAGCTGTTTTTT CASSSFNTGELFF
- - TRBJ2-1 TRBV25-1 TGTGCCAGCAGTGAAGGAACACTCTCGGGGAATGAGCAGTTCTTC CASSEGTLSGNEQFF
TRBD1 - TRBJ2-3 TRBV10-3 TGTGCCATCAGTGAGTCGGGACAGGGGGCTTTCACAGATACGCAGTATTTT CAISESGQGAFTDTQYF
- - TRBJ1-1 TRBV19 TGTGCCAGTAGTATTGACAGTAGGTTCACTGAAGCTTTCTTT CASSIDSRFTEAFF
- - TRBJ2-7 TRBV18 TGTGCCAGCTCCACCAAGGCAGGGATGGAGCAGTACTTC CASSTKAGMEQYF
- few TRBJ2-2 TRBV5-1 TGCGCCAGCAGCATTGGCGTGGGGAATAGCGCCGGGGAGCTGTTTTTT CASSIGVGNSAGELFF
- - TRBJ2-5 TRBV5-1 TGCGCCAGCAGCCTGAACTTAGAGACCCAGTACTTC CASSLNLETQYF
- - TRBJ2-7 TRBV7-2 TGTGCCAGCAGCACTTACTACGAGCAGTACTTC CASSTYYEQYF
- - TRBJ2-6 TRBV5-1 TGCGCCAGCAGCTTTGGAGGGGGCCCCGGGGCCAACGTCCTGACTTTC CASSFGGGPGANVLTF
- - TRBJ2-6 TRBV5-6 TGTGCCAGCAGCTTGCCCTACAGGGCGCCGCGCTCTGGGGCCAACGGCCTGACTTTC CASSLPYRAPRSGANGLTF
TRBD1 once TRBJ2-3 TRBV9 TGTGCCAGCGGTAGGACAGGGGCCACAGATACGCAGTATTTT CASGRTGATDTQYF
TRBD1 - TRBJ2-7 TRBV7-6 TGTGCCAGCAGCTCACAACCGGGACAGGGATCCTACGAGCAGTACTTC CASSSQPGQGSYEQYF
TRBD1 - TRBJ2-3 TRBV5-4 TGTGCCAGCACAGCTCTGGACAGGGCGAAAGATACGCAGTATTTT CASTALDRAKDTQYF
TRBD2 - TRBJ2-1 TRBV10-3 TGTGCCACCCAGAGGACTAGCGGTAACAATGAGCAGTTCTTC CATQRTSGNNEQFF
- few TRBJ2-2 TRBV15 TGTGCCACCAGCAGAGATTTAAACAGGGTTCAGATGGGGATTTTCGGGGAGCTGTTTTTT CATSRDLNRVQMGIFGELFF
- few TRBJ2-5 TRBV29-1 TGCAGCGTTCGCTCTCCCCACGGGGGAGAGACCCAGTACTTC CSVRSPHGGETQYF
- - TRBJ2-7 TRBV6-5 TGTGCCAGCAGTTCCCTCGGGGAGGCTAGACACGAGCAGTACTTC CASSSLGEARHEQYF
- - TRBJ2-6 TRBV27 TGTGCCAGCAGTTTATCAGGGGCCAACGGCCTGACTTTC CASSLSGANGLTF
- - TRBJ2-5 TRBV4-2 TGTGCCAGCAGCCAGCCGTTGCGTGAGACCCAGTACTTC CASSQPLRETQYF
- - TRBJ2-1 TRBV21-1 TGTGCCAGCAGCGGGCGAGGAGGGACTAGCGAGGGGGCCTCCTACAATGAGCAGTTCTTC CASSGRGGTSEGASYNEQFF
TRBD2 - TRBJ2-3 TRBV5-1 TGCGCCAGCAGCACTGGGACTAGCGGGAGTGGCAACACAGATACGCAGTATTTT CASSTGTSGSGNTDTQYF
TRBD1 few TRBJ1-2 TRBV27 TGTGCCAGCAGTTTATCAAGGGGGCGGGCTGGCTACACCTTC CASSLSRGRAGYTF